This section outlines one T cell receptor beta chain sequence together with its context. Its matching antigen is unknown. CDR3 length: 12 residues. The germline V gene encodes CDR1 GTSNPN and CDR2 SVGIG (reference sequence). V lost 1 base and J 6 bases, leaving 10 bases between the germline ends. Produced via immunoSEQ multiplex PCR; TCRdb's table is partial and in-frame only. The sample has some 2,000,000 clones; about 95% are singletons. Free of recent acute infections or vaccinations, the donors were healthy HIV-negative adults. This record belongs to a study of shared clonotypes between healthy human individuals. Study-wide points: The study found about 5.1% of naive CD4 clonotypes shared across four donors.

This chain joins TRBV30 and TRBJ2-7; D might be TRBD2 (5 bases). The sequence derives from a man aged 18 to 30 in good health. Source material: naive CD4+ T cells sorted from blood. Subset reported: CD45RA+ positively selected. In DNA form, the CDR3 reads TGTGCCTGGAGTGCCGCGGGTTTCGAGCAGTACTTC. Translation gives CAWSAAGFEQYF.